Listed here are 3 T cell receptor beta chains from one sample, sequenced in a study of response to subunit inactivated influenza vaccine. Each CDR3 protein gets one entry after TCRdb re-called the RT-PCR reads with MiXCR. The sample includes around 580,000 distinct CDR3 sequences, approximately 10% of them seen just once. The specimen comprised PBMCs from blood, sampled on the day of vaccination. The receptors stem from a man aged 50 or older who received an inactivated influenza vaccine.

There are a few counts of this clonotype. The rearrangement joins TRBV4-2 to TRBJ2-5, with D perhaps matching TRBD1 or TRBD2 (6 bases each). This CDR3 is built from 15 residues. V dropped 1 base and J dropped 3 bases, with 12 bases sitting between them. Germline V gene sequence: CDR1 LGHNA, CDR2 YNFKEQ. The CDR3: CASSQAGAREETQYF. In DNA form, the CDR3 reads TGTGCCAGCAGCCAAGCGGGGGCCCGAGAAGAGACCCAGTACTTC.

The rearrangement links TRBV7-8 to TRBJ1-1; 7 bases align to TRBD1. V gave up 0 bases and J gave up 0 bases; unmatched junction bases: 4. The CDR3 sequence is 16 residues long. Germline CDR1 reads SGHVS; CDR2 reads FQNEAQ. CDR3 sequence (DNA): TGTGCCAGCAGCTTAGCAGGGGGCTGGATGAACACTGAAGCTTTCTTT. This codes for CASSLAGGWMNTEAFF.

This chain connects TRBV7-2 to TRBJ2-7, with D hard to call. The V end was cut by 0 bases, the J end by 3 bases, with 9 bases between. This CDR3 is 14 amino acids long. Per germline, CDR1 SGHTA and CDR2 FQGNSA. Written as DNA, the CDR3 is TGTGCCAGCAGCTTAGCTAGGGTGGGCTACGAGCAGTACTTC. This encodes CASSLARVGYEQYF.